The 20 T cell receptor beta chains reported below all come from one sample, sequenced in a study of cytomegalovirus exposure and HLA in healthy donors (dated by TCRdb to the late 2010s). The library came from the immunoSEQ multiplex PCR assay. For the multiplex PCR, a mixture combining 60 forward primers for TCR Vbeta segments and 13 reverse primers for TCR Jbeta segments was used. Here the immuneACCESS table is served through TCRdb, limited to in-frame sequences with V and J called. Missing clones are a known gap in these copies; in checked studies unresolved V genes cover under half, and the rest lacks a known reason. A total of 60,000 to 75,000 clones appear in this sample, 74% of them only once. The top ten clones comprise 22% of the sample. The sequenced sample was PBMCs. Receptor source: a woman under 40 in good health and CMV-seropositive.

The CDR3 bases are TGCGCCAGCAGTGATATACCTAGCGGGGCCTTCTACGAGCAGTACTTC. Its translation is CASSDIPSGAFYEQYF. This chain uses TRBV10-2 with TRBJ2-7, with 9 bases identical to TRBD2. The germline CDR1 and CDR2 sequences are WSHSY and SAAADI. V shed 3 bases and J 3 bases; nucleotides not matched to a gene: 9. The CDR3 sequence is 16 residues long.

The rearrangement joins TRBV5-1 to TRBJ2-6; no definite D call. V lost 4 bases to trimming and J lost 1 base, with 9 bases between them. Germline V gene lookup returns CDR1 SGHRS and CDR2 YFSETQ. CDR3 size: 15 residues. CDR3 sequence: CASSRGESGANVLTF. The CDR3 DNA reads TGCGCCAGCAGCCGAGGAGAGTCTGGGGCCAACGTCCTGACTTTC.

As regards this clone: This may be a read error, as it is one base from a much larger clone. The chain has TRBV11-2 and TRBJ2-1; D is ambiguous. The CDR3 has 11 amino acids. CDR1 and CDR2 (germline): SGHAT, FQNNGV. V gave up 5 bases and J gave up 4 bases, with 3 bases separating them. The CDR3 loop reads CASSPYNEQFF. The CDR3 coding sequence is TGTGCCAGCAGCCCATACAATGAGCAGTTCTTC.

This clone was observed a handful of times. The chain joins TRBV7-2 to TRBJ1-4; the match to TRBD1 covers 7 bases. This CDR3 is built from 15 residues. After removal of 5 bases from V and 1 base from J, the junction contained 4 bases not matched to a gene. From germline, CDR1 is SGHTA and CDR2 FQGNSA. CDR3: CASSETGVTNEKLFF. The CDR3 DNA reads TGTGCCAGCAGCGAAACAGGGGTAACTAATGAAAAACTGTTTTTT.

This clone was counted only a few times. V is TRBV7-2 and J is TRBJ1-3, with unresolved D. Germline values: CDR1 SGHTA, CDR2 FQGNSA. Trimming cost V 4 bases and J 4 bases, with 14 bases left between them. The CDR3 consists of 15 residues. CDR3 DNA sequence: TGTGCCAGCAGCTATAACCCTATAGCCGGAAACACCATATATTTT. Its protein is CASSYNPIAGNTIYF.

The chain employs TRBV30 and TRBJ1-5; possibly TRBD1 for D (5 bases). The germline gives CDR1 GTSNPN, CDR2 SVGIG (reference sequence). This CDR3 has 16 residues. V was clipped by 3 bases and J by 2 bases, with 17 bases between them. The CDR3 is CAWSPGRRGGNQPQHF. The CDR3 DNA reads TGTGCCTGGAGCCCCGGACGTCGGGGGGGCAATCAGCCCCAGCATTTT.

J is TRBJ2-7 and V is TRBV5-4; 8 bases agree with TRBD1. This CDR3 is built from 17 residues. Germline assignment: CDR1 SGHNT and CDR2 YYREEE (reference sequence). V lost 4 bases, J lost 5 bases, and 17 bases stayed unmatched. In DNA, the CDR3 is TGTGCCAGCAGCCCTAGACAGGGGACCTCTTGGGTCAACGAGCAGTACTTC. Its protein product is CASSPRQGTSWVNEQYF.

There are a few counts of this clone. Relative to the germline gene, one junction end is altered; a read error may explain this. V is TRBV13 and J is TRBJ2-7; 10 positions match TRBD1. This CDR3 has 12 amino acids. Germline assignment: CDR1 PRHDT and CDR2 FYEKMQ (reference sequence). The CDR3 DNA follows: TGTGCCAGCAGCTTAGGGGACAGGGGGTACAACTTC. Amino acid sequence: CASSLGDRGYNF.

DNA of the CDR3: TGTGCCAGAAGCCCCTCGCGGGGCAGGGGGAAAGGGGACACTGAAGCTTTCTTT. Translating gives CARSPSRGRGKGDTEAFF. The chain carries TRBV5-3 and TRBJ1-1; 7 nucleotides align to TRBD1. TRBV5-3 is labeled an ORF, and its function is uncertain. V gave up 4 bases and J gave up 3 bases; unmatched junction bases: 18. There are 18 residues in the CDR3.

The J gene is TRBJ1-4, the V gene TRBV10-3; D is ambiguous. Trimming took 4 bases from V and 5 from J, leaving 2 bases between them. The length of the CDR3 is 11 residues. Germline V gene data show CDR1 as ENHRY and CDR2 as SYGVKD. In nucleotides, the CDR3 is TGTGCCATCAGTGCGAATGAAAAACTGTTTTTT. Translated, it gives CAISANEKLFF.

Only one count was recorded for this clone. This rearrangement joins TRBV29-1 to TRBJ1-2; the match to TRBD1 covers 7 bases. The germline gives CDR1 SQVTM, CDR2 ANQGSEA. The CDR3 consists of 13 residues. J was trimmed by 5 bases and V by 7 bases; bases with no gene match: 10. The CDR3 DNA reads TGCAGCGCTCTGGGGACAGAATCATATGGCTACACCTTC. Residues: CSALGTESYGYTF.

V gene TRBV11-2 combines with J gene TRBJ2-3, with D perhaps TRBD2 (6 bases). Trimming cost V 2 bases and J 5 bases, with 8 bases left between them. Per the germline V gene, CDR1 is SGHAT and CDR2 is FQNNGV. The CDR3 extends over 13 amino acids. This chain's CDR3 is CASSLSGGDTQYF. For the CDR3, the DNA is TGTGCCAGCAGCTTATCCGGGGGAGATACGCAGTATTTT.

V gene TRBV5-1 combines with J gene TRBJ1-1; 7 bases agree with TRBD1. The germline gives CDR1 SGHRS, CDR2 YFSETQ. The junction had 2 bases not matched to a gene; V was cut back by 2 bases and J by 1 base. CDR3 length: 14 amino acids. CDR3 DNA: TGCGCCAGCAGCTTACAGGGGAGGAACACTGAAGCTTTCTTT. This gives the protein CASSLQGRNTEAFF.

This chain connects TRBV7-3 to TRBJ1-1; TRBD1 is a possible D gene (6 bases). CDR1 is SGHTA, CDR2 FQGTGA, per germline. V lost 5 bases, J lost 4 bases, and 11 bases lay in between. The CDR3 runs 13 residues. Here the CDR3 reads CASSATGTTEAFF. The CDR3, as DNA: TGTGCCAGCAGCGCCACAGGGACCACTGAAGCTTTCTTT.

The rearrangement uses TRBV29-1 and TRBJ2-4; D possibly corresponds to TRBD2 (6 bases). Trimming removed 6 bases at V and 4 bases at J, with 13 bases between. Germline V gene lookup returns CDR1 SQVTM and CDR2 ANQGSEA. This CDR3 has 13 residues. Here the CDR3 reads CSVAGTGKNIQYF. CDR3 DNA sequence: TGCAGCGTCGCCGGGACTGGAAAAAACATTCAGTACTTC.

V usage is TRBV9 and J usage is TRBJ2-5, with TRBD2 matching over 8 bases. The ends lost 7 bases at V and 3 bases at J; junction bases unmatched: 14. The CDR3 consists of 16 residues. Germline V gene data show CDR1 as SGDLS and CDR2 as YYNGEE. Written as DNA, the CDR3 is TGTGCCAGCGCACCGTTTACAACTAGCGGCGAAGAGACCCAGTACTTC. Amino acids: CASAPFTTSGEETQYF.

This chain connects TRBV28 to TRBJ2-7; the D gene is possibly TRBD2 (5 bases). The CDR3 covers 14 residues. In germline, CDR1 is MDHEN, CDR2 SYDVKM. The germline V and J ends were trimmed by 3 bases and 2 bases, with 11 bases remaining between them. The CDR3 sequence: CASSFGADPYEQYF. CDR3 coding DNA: TGTGCCAGCAGTTTTGGAGCGGACCCCTACGAGCAGTACTTC.

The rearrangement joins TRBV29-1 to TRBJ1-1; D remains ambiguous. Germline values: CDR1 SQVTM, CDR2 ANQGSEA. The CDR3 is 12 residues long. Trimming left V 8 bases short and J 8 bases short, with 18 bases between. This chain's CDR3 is CSPSHSVGEAFF. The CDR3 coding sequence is TGCAGCCCCTCGCATTCAGTTGGCGAAGCTTTCTTT.

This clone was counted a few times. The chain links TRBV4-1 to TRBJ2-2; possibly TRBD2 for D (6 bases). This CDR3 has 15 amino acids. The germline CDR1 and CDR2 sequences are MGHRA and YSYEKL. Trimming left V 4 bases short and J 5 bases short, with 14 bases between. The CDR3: CASSLGPAGTGELFF. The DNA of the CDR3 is TGCGCCAGCAGCCTGGGACCCGCGGGAACCGGGGAGCTGTTTTTT.

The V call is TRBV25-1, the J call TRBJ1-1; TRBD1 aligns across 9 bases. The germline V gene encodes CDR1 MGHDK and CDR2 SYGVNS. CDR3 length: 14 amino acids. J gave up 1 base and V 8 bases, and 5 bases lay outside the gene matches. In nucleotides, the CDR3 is TGTGCCAGCGGCCCGACAGGGGGGAACACTGAAGCTTTCTTT. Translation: CASGPTGGNTEAFF.